Presented here are 21 T cell receptor beta chains from one specimen sequenced in a study of T cell responses to AZD1222 COVID-19 vaccine (dated by TCRdb to the early 2020s). Libraries were constructed by the immunoSEQ multiplex PCR assay. TCRdb limited this immuneACCESS table to in-frame rearrangements with V and J called. A share of clones is missing; checked studies link under half to unresolved V genes, and the rest is unexplained. Present in this sample are more than 90,000 clones, 85% to 90% of which were seen just once. Around 17% of the sample is taken by the ten largest. The time point label corresponds to: about 28 days (+/-7) after the second vaccine dose. The sample here was peripheral blood, taken 28 days after the second AZD1222 dose. All receptors derive from an adult who received the AZD1222 COVID-19 vaccine.

The chain combines TRBV9 with TRBJ2-7, with 8 bases identical to TRBD1. Germline values: CDR1 SGDLS, CDR2 YYNGEE. CDR3 size: 15 residues. The V and J ends lost 0 bases and 7 bases, in that order; junction bases with no gene match: 9. CDR3 bases: TGTGCCAGCAGCGTAGGGGGCGGGACAGGTGGGGAGCAGTACTTC. Translation gives CASSVGGGTGGEQYF.

This chain joins TRBV4-1 and TRBJ2-4, with 7 bases that match TRBD1. Per germline, CDR1 MGHRA and CDR2 YSYEKL. With 0 bases clipped from V and 7 bases from J, the junction kept 9 bases outside the gene matches. CDR3 length: 16 residues. The CDR3 loop is CASSQELDRRKNIQYF. Written as DNA, the CDR3 is TGCGCCAGCAGCCAAGAATTGGACAGGAGAAAGAACATTCAGTACTTC.

The chain's CDR3 is CASSTTPGTSASLGAYEQYF. CDR3 coding DNA: TGTGCCAGCAGCACCACTCCCGGGACTAGCGCATCACTAGGTGCCTACGAGCAGTACTTC. The rearrangement uses TRBV3-1 (or the pseudogene TRBV3-2) and TRBJ2-7; TRBD2 agrees at 10 bases. After removal of 5 bases from V and 2 bases from J, the junction contained 21 bases not matched to a gene. This CDR3 has 20 residues. CDR1 is LGHDT and CDR2 is YNNKEL in the germline V gene (reference sequence).

CDR3 nucleotides: TGTGCCTGGAGTAACAGGGATGGGCAGCCCCAGCATTTT. As protein: CAWSNRDGQPQHF. This chain joins TRBV30 and TRBJ1-5; D is possibly TRBD1 (6 bases). Germline values: CDR1 GTSNPN, CDR2 SVGIG (reference sequence). This CDR3 is 13 amino acids long. Trimming cost V 2 bases and J 7 bases, with 12 bases left between them.

The rearrangement joins TRBV7-2 to TRBJ1-2, with D possibly being TRBD1 (6 bases). V was pared by 4 bases and J by 2 bases, with 11 bases between. Germline V gene lookup returns CDR1 SGHTA and CDR2 FQGNSA. This CDR3 contains 14 residues. This CDR3 is CASSSGTLNYGYTF. CDR3 bases: TGTGCCAGCAGCTCCGGGACACTCAACTATGGCTACACCTTC.

The chain combines TRBV6-2 or TRBV6-3 with TRBJ2-7; either TRBD1 or TRBD2 may supply D (5 bases each). This CDR3 is built from 14 residues. CDR1 and CDR2 (germline): MNHEY, SVGEGT. The germline V and J ends were trimmed by 5 bases and 5 bases, with 16 bases remaining between them. CDR3 sequence reads: CASSEGPEVHEQYF. CDR3 coding DNA: TGTGCCAGCAGTGAGGGGCCCGAAGTCCACGAGCAGTACTTC.

This clone has a handful of counts. This chain joins TRBV7-3 and TRBJ1-1; D is possibly TRBD1 (6 bases). CDR1 and CDR2 from the germline V gene are SGHTA and FQGTGA. Trimming removed 0 bases from V and 1 base from J, with 12 bases in between. The length of the CDR3 is 16 residues. The CDR3 loop is CASSLTHTTGNTEAFF. CDR3 sequence (DNA): TGTGCCAGCAGCTTAACTCATACGACAGGGAACACTGAAGCTTTCTTT. Full variable domain (remainder filled in from reference TRBV7-3 and TRBJ1-1): GAGVSQTPSNKVTEKGKYVELRCDPISGHTALYWYRQSLGQGPEFLIYFQGTGAADDSGLPNDRFFAVRPEGSVSTLKIQRTERGDSAVYLCASSLTHTTGNTEAFFGQGTRLTVV.

V and J are TRBV6-5 and TRBJ1-5; the match to TRBD1 covers 9 bases. Trimming removed 5 bases from V and 5 bases from J; junction bases left unmatched: 4. Germline CDR1 reads MNHEY; CDR2 reads SVGAGI. The CDR3 runs to 14 residues. In DNA, the CDR3 is TGTGCCAGCAGTCCGGACAGGGGAGATCAGCCCCAGCATTTT. Residues: CASSPDRGDQPQHF.

The chain is built from TRBV6-5 and TRBJ1-1; maybe TRBD1 (5 bases). V lost 10 bases and J 1 base, leaving 13 bases between the germline ends. CDR1 and CDR2 (germline): MNHEY, SVGAGI. The CDR3 has 13 amino acids. The CDR3 DNA follows: TGTGCCACCAGGGAGTCGACGAACACTGAAGCTTTCTTT. Its protein product is CATRESTNTEAFF.

The V and J genes are TRBV28 and TRBJ2-1, with D perhaps matching TRBD1 (5 bases). Trimming stripped 1 base from V and 8 bases from J, with 21 bases between. The germline gives CDR1 MDHEN, CDR2 SYDVKM. CDR3 length: 17 amino acids. The CDR3 loop is CASSLSSDSRRGDEQFF. The CDR3, as DNA: TGTGCCAGCAGTTTATCATCCGACAGTAGGAGAGGCGATGAGCAGTTCTTC.

The chain employs TRBV24-1 and TRBJ1-3; D remains ambiguous. The germline V and J ends were trimmed by 3 bases and 8 bases, with 7 bases remaining between them. The V gene's germline CDR1 is KGHDR and CDR2 SFDVKD. This CDR3 contains 12 residues. CDR3 sequence reads: CATSDTGHTIYF. CDR3 nucleotide sequence: TGTGCCACCAGTGATACTGGGCACACCATATATTTT.

This chain uses TRBV6-2 or TRBV6-3 with TRBJ2-3; D perhaps matches TRBD2 (6 bases). The CDR3 spans 13 residues. With 4 bases removed from V and 9 bases from J, the gap between germline ends came to 14 bases. Germline CDR1 and CDR2: MNHEY and SVGEGT. In nucleotides, the CDR3 is TGTGCCAGCAGTTTTACGACTAGATCAACGCAGTATTTT. Its protein product is CASSFTTRSTQYF.

This rearrangement joins TRBV10-3 to TRBJ1-6; maybe TRBD1 (6 bases). CDR1 ENHRY and CDR2 SYGVKD come from the germline V gene. V gave up 6 bases and J gave up 3 bases, with 15 bases separating them. The CDR3 loop spans 16 amino acids. CDR3: CAIRPDRRYYNSPLHF. CDR3 bases: TGTGCCATCAGACCCGACAGGCGCTACTATAATTCACCCCTCCACTTT.

The chain combines TRBV7-3 with TRBJ2-3, with unresolved D. CDR1 and CDR2 (germline): SGHTA, FQGTGA. The CDR3 sequence is 14 residues long. Between the trimmed V and J ends, which lost 3 bases and 0 bases, there was a span of 7 bases. The CDR3 coding sequence is TGTGCCAGCAGCTTCCGCGGAAGCACAGATACGCAGTATTTT. Translation gives CASSFRGSTDTQYF. The variable domain in full, with the rest retrieved from reference TRBV7-3 and TRBJ2-3, is GAGVSQTPSNKVTEKGKYVELRCDPISGHTALYWYRQSLGQGPEFLIYFQGTGAADDSGLPNDRFFAVRPEGSVSTLKIQRTERGDSAVYLCASSFRGSTDTQYFGPGTRLTVL.

CDR3: CASSSFGRGNTIYF. Written as DNA, the CDR3 is TGTGCCAGCAGCTCCTTCGGGCGCGGAAACACCATATATTTT. The V call is TRBV11-2, the J call TRBJ1-3; D is unresolved. V was cut by 4 bases and J by 4 bases, with 11 bases left in between. Germline-derived CDR1 and CDR2 are SGHAT and FQNNGV. CDR3 length: 14 amino acids.

The chain uses TRBV21-1 and TRBJ1-2. TRBV21-1 is noted as a pseudogene. This CDR3 is 12 amino acids long. CDR3 nucleotide sequence: TGTGCCAGCAGCCCCCCGGGCGGTGGCTACACCTTC. Its protein product is CASSPPGGGYTF.

CDR3 protein: CASLDEGVVNQPQHF. The CDR3 nucleotides are TGTGCCAGCCTCGATGAGGGGGTCGTCAATCAACCCCAGCATTTT. The chain uses TRBV21-1 and TRBJ1-5; TRBD1, as called in the table, went unchecked against the DNA. TRBV21-1 is a recognized pseudogene. The CDR3 consists of 15 residues.

The rearrangement joins TRBV4-2 to TRBJ2-1, with a tentative D call TRBD2 (5 bases). V gave up 4 bases and J gave up 0 bases, with 19 bases separating them. The CDR3 extends over 18 amino acids. Germline V gene lookup returns CDR1 LGHNA and CDR2 YNFKEQ. In DNA, the CDR3 is TGTGCCAGCAGCCCCCCTCGGTGGCGGACTTCCTCCTACAATGAGCAGTTCTTC. Translation: CASSPPRWRTSSYNEQFF.

The rearrangement links TRBV7-7 to TRBJ2-7, with D possibly TRBD2 on 5 matching bases. V was clipped by 5 bases and J by 5 bases, with 16 bases between them. The CDR3 runs 14 residues. In germline, CDR1 is SSHAT, CDR2 FNYEAQ (reference sequence). Here the CDR3 reads CASSPGPAGDEQYF. The CDR3 DNA is TGTGCCAGCAGCCCGGGCCCGGCGGGCGACGAGCAGTACTTC.

This chain joins TRBV27 and TRBJ1-1, with D possibly matching TRBD1 (5 bases). Germline-derived CDR1 and CDR2 are MNHEY and SMNVEV (reference sequence). Trimming stripped 5 bases from V and 9 bases from J, with 10 bases between. The CDR3 is 11 residues long. CDR3 amino acids: CASSGTRQAFF. In DNA form, the CDR3 reads TGTGCCAGCAGTGGGACTCGTCAAGCTTTCTTT.

V and J are TRBV14 and TRBJ1-1; 8 bases align to TRBD1. V gave up 4 bases and J gave up 11 bases; unmatched junction bases: 6. The length of the CDR3 is 12 residues. In germline, CDR1 is SGHDN, CDR2 FVKESK. This chain's CDR3 is CASSPTGAGAFF. Here the CDR3 DNA reads TGTGCCAGCAGCCCGACAGGGGCGGGTGCTTTCTTT. Combining the CDR3 with reference TRBV14 and TRBJ1-1 gives the whole variable domain EAGVTQFPSHSVIEKGQTVTLRCDPISGHDNLYWYRRVMGKEIKFLLHFVKESKQDESGMPNNRFLAERTGGTYSTLKVQPAELEDSGVYFCASSPTGAGAFFGQGTRLTVV.